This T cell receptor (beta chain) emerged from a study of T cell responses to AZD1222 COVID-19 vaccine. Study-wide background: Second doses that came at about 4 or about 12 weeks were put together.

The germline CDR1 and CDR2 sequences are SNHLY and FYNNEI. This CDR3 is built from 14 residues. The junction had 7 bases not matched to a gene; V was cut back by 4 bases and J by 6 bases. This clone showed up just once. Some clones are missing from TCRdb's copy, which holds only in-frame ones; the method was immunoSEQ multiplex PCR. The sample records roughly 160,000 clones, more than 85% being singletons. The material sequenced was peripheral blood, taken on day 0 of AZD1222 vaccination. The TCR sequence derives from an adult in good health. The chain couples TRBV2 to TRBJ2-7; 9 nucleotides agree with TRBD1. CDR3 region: CASSARDRVSEQYF. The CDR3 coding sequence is TGTGCCAGCAGTGCCCGGGACAGGGTATCCGAGCAGTACTTC.